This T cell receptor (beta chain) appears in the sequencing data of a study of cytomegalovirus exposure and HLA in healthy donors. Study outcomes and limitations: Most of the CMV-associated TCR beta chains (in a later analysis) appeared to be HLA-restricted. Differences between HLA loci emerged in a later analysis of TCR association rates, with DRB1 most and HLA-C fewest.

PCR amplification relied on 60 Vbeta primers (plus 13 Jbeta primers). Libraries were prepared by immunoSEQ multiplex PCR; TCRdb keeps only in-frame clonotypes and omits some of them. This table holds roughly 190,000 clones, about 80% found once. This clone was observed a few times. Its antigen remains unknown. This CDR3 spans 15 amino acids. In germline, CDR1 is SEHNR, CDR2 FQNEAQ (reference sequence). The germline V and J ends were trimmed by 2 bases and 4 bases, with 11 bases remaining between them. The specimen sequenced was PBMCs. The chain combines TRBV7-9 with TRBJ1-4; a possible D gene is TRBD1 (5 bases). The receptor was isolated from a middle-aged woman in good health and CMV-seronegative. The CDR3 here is CASSLSGRDNEKLFF. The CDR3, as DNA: TGTGCCAGCAGCTTATCCGGCAGGGATAATGAAAAACTGTTTTTT.